One and the same sample provided the 10 T cell receptor beta chains below, sequenced in a study of blood T cell repertoires in COVID-19. TCRdb's copy holds only in-frame clones and misses some; the assay was immunoSEQ multiplex PCR. The sample contains about 120,000 clones, roughly 91% of which appear only once. Sequencing was performed on peripheral blood. These receptors were collected from a human donor with acute or convalescent COVID-19. The donor label of this sample is uncertain.

The genes are TRBV28 and TRBJ1-5; no firm D call. Trimming removed 4 bases at V and 11 bases at J, with 9 bases between. The CDR3 is 11 residues long. CDR1 and CDR2 (germline): MDHEN, SYDVKM. The CDR3 DNA sequence: TGTGCCAGCAGTTACTCCGGGGCCCAGCATTTT. This gives the protein CASSYSGAQHF.

The chain links TRBV5-4 to TRBJ2-3, with D unclear. In germline, CDR1 is SGHNT, CDR2 YYREEE (reference sequence). V was shortened by 4 bases and J by 6 bases, with 12 bases between the two germline ends. The CDR3 spans 13 residues. The CDR3 bases are TGTGCCAGCAGCCCAGACTGGTCCGATACGCAGTATTTT. This gives the protein CASSPDWSDTQYF.

The rearrangement links TRBV10-2 to TRBJ1-1; TRBD1 matches 7 bases. Trimming took 2 bases from V and 0 from J; bases not matched to a gene: 6. Germline CDR1 WSHSY, CDR2 SAAADI. The CDR3 spans 16 residues. CDR3 in amino acids: CASSEPYRGVNTEAFF. The CDR3 nucleotides are TGCGCCAGCAGTGAGCCCTACAGGGGAGTGAACACTGAAGCTTTCTTT.

CDR3 nucleotide sequence: TGTGCCAGCAGCGTAGAGGACAGGGGCACTGAAGCTTTCTTT. Its translation is CASSVEDRGTEAFF. The J gene is TRBJ1-1, the V gene TRBV9, with 9 bases that match TRBD1. V trimming: 0 bases; J trimming: 4 bases; junction bases outside the gene matches: 1. The length of the CDR3 is 14 residues. Germline CDR1 SGDLS, CDR2 YYNGEE.

The rearrangement links TRBV28 to TRBJ1-2; maybe TRBD1 (6 bases). Germline CDR1 reads MDHEN; CDR2 reads SYDVKM. The ends were cut back, 4 bases at V and 4 bases at J, with 19 bases in the middle. There are 16 residues in the CDR3. The CDR3 is CASSSRWTAPSYGYTF. The CDR3 DNA is TGTGCCAGCAGTTCTAGGTGGACAGCACCTTCCTATGGCTACACCTTC.

The chain combines TRBV2 with TRBJ2-3, with 7 positions matching TRBD1. CDR1 SNHLY and CDR2 FYNNEI come from the germline V gene. CDR3 length: 14 amino acids. Trimming cost V 8 bases and J 0 bases; bases outside gene matches: 5. CDR3 nucleotides: TGTGCCAGCCGTTGGGACAGTAGCACAGATACGCAGTATTTT. It yields the protein CASRWDSSTDTQYF.

The table lists this clone with a few counts. CDR3 in DNA: TGTGCCAGCAGTGTGTCGGGGAGAAGAGCTTTCTTT. Its protein is CASSVSGRRAFF. The chain recombines TRBV28 with TRBJ1-1; no clear D gene. Germline V gives CDR1 MDHEN, CDR2 SYDVKM. The CDR3 has 12 amino acids. V lost 5 bases and J lost 10, with 14 bases in between.

This sequence joins TRBV28 and TRBJ2-2; TRBD1 might be the D (6 bases). V was trimmed by 7 bases and J by 2 bases, leaving 17 bases between them. Germline V gene lookup returns CDR1 MDHEN and CDR2 SYDVKM. CDR3 size: 16 residues. The CDR3 protein is CASTSRAGVNTGELFF. CDR3 DNA sequence: TGTGCCAGCACATCCCGGGCAGGGGTAAACACCGGGGAGCTGTTTTTT.

The genes are TRBV28 and TRBJ1-2, with unresolved D. This CDR3 contains 13 residues. Per germline, CDR1 MDHEN and CDR2 SYDVKM. V was pared by 3 bases and J by 1 base, with 6 bases between. The CDR3 here is CASSLVSNYGYTF. CDR3 DNA sequence: TGTGCCAGCAGTTTGGTCAGTAACTATGGCTACACCTTC.

V gene TRBV7-8 combines with J gene TRBJ1-5; D is unclear. Looked up from germline, CDR1 is SGHVS and CDR2 is FQNEAQ. The length of the CDR3 is 12 residues. Trimming removed 5 bases at V and 4 bases at J, with 6 bases between. The chain's CDR3 is CASSLLNQPQHF. Written as DNA, the CDR3 is TGTGCCAGCAGCCTCTTAAATCAGCCCCAGCATTTT.